The sequence of this TCR beta chain was determined in a study of regulatory T cells in long-lasting Graves disease (dated by TCRdb to the early 2020s). General notes on the study: Newly diagnosed Graves' disease patients had taken antithyroid drugs for less than 3 months. Peripheral blood TCR sequencing and RNA sequencing compared persistent Graves' disease patients with newly diagnosed Graves' disease patients. The study was conducted in China and was registered as a clinical trial. TCR sequencing covered around 13 persistent and 20 newly diagnosed Graves' disease patients, 33 samples in total. Study-wide conclusions, independent of this receptor: The study examined only peripheral blood because the primary lesion, thyroid tissue, could not be accessed. More public clonotypes were shared among persistent patients (about 2,800) than among newly diagnosed patients (roughly 1,000). Only the TCR beta chain was sequenced and analyzed. As a limitation, the authors acknowledged that the small sample size may reduce accuracy. Lower TCR Shannon entropy and fewer highly expanded clones were observed in persistent Graves' disease patients than in newly diagnosed patients, which suggested clonal expansion. Persistent disease showed preferential use of TRBV28, TRBJ1-2 and TRBJ2-5, whereas newly diagnosed disease favored TRBV20-1 and TRBJ2-1.

The time point label of this sample denotes: newly diagnosed GD, antithyroid drugs for less than 3 months. For both TCR sequencing and RNA sequencing, RNA was extracted from PBMCs using TRIzol. The diagnosis of Graves' disease was made according to American Thyroid Association guidelines. Patients were recruited from an endocrinology department in Xi'an, China. From each patient, 7.5 to 10 milliliters of peripheral blood was collected into an EDTA anticoagulant tube. Ficoll Paque Plus density gradient separation was used to isolate PBMCs, and no further T cell sorting was done. An Agilent 2100 Bioanalyzer and agarose gel were used to check RNA quality, and a NanoDrop 2000 was used to measure RNA concentration. This clonotype was recorded many times. Its antigen is unknown. Base qualities are not at hand, and no much larger clone is one base apart. Library construction relied on multiplex PCR. TCRdb shows the sequencer as Illumina HiSeq 4000. CDR3 regions were amplified by Arm-PCR with iRepertoire HTBI primers to construct TCR beta libraries. Before sequencing, the PCR products went through gel purification. As for the original processing: A total of some 65 TRBV and more than twelve TRBJ segments were identified across samples and were used for gene usage analysis of CDR3 amino acid clonotypes. COPE and FqMerger were used to merge the filtered high-quality paired reads into contigs. BLAST was used to align contigs to IMGT TRBV, TRBD and TRBJ reference genes, and CDR3 was defined according to IMGT. Any clonotype with a frequency above 0.1% was counted as a highly expanded clone. Repertoire diversity was measured by Shannon entropy, and V-J evenness by the Gini coefficient. Public clonotypes were defined as clonotypes shared by more than one individual. TCRdb reworked the public reads: Q25 trimming with fastp, MiXCR clone assembly, productive beta chains retained. Every distinct CDR3 protein forms one entry, paired with its most common genes and DNA. TCRdb, not the original authors, processed these V and J calls. The table for this sample lists 580,000 or so distinct CDR3 sequences; roughly 15% of them were counted only once. The ten most abundant clones make up about 11% of the sample.

The germline V gene (reference sequence) supplies CDR1 PRHDT and CDR2 FYEKMQ. The junction carries 15 bases between V and J, which are trimmed by 5 bases and 4 bases respectively. Counted from cysteine to phenylalanine, this CDR3 has 14 amino acids. Of all the DNA, just the CDR3 is kept, 42 bases in frame from base 1. The same data also contributed to another study, on T cells in Graves' hyperthyroidism and ophthalmopathy. That second publication adds: Graves' hyperthyroidism was defined as stable when no progression to ophthalmopathy occurred over 18 months of follow-up. Hyperthyroidism patients were aged 18 to 65 years and newly diagnosed, with disease duration of less than 2 months. Exclusion was applied to patients with uncontrolled infections, other autoimmune diseases, pregnancy or lactation. Diagnoses were established on the basis of clinical symptoms, serum thyroxine and TRAb, thyroid ultrasound, and orbital computed tomography. For the first round of RT-PCR on the TCR CDR3, the HTBI primer set was used together with the Qiagen OneStep RT-PCR kit. Most expanded thyroid clonotypes (frequency above 0.001) were also detected in blood, a finding suggesting that blood repertoires may reflect thyroid immune responses. Ophthalmopathy was separated from stable hyperthyroidism by a 13 V-J signature model, with around 90% sensitivity and about 84% specificity obtained in cross-validation and 80%/75% obtained in testing. In validation, progression to ophthalmopathy was predicted by the model with 70% to 71% sensitivity and under 85% specificity, a median of roughly 6.4 months before onset. TCR V-J signatures able to tell the groups apart were searched for in a discovery cohort of approximately 95 patients, of whom roughly 42 had Graves' ophthalmopathy and roughly 58 had stable Graves' hyperthyroidism. An independent validation cohort of under 20 hyperthyroidism patients and roughly 16 patients who later progressed to ophthalmopathy tested prospective prediction of ophthalmopathy. The roughly 91 discovery patients were randomly split 7:3 into training and test sets. In addition, the study compared T-cell repertoires in thyroid tissue and in blood from 6 or 7 Graves' hyperthyroidism patients. After sampling, hyperthyroidism patients received methimazole starting at 30 mg daily, and ophthalmopathy patients received high-dose intravenous methylprednisolone. A second multiplex PCR round built the libraries, followed by size selection and purification. Paired-end sequencing of the libraries was performed with 100 bp reads on an Illumina HiSeq2000. SOAPnuke was used to process the raw data, with reads discarded if the reads contained adapters or uncalled bases, had a mean Phred below 15, or lacked an exact constant-primer or identifier match. High-quality paired reads were merged with COPE v1.2.5, and unique nucleotide sequences were defined as clonotypes. MiTCR v1.1 was used to align clonotypes to the IMGT TRBV, TRBD and TRBJ reference segments. Only V-J combinations with frequency above 0.0001, covering approximately 99% of repertoires, were analysed. A TCS score was defined as the ratio of F50 (clonal expansion) to E x V (chaos), with BLOSUM62-based TCRdist applied between CDR3 peptides within each V-J. Welch's t-statistics and random forest reduced 500 to 550 V-J features to 10 to 15, which were used in a naive Bayes classifier (R e1071). No statistical method was used to set the sample size in advance, and investigators knew the group allocation. TCR Vbeta CDR3 sequencing of roughly 140 peripheral blood samples (over 40 ophthalmopathy, 75 to 85 hyperthyroidism and some 17 progressor patients) is reported in the paper.

Recombination joined TRBV13 with TRBJ2-7; there is no confident call for the D gene. This clonotype was sampled from a man aged 18 to 30 with Graves disease. Donor details come from another sample of the same person, matched by shared clones. The sample here was peripheral blood mononuclear cells (PBMCs), taken at new diagnosis, from a patient treated with antithyroid drugs. The CDR3 corresponds to CASSPVDPGYEQYF. The nucleotide sequence reads as follows: TGTGCCAGCAGCCCGGTTGACCCCGGGTACGAGCAGTACTTC.